Here is one T cell receptor beta chain with its context. The antigen is undetermined. These data come from a study of T cells in Graves' hyperthyroidism and ophthalmopathy. Findings and caveats of the study: Most thyroid clonotypes expanded above 0.001 appeared in blood too. Classification by a 13 V-J model distinguished ophthalmopathy from stable hyperthyroidism.

The V gene lost 6 bases and the J gene lost 4 bases, with 9 bases spanning the gap. The CDR3 length is 12 residues. Looked up from germline, CDR1 is DFQATT and CDR2 is SNEGSKA (reference sequence). Fresh peripheral blood, 9.5 to 10 ml of it, supplied the PBMCs. RNA transcripts gave rise to amplified TCR beta CDR3 regions. The HTBI primer set drove a first-round RT-PCR of the TCR CDR3. One entry per CDR3 protein, called by TCRdb with MiXCR from the multiplex PCR reads. This sample carries 600,000 to 800,000 distinct CDR3 sequences, 30% to 40% of them seen once, and the ten largest clones take approximately 31%.

The sample taken for sequencing was blood. This rearrangement joins TRBV20-1 to TRBJ2-2, with D possibly being TRBD1 or TRBD2 (5 bases each). This receptor was taken from a woman in her thirties or forties with Graves' hyperthyroidism. The CDR3 bases are TGCAGTGCAGGGACGGGCACCGGGGAGCTGTTTTTT. It codes for CSAGTGTGELFF.